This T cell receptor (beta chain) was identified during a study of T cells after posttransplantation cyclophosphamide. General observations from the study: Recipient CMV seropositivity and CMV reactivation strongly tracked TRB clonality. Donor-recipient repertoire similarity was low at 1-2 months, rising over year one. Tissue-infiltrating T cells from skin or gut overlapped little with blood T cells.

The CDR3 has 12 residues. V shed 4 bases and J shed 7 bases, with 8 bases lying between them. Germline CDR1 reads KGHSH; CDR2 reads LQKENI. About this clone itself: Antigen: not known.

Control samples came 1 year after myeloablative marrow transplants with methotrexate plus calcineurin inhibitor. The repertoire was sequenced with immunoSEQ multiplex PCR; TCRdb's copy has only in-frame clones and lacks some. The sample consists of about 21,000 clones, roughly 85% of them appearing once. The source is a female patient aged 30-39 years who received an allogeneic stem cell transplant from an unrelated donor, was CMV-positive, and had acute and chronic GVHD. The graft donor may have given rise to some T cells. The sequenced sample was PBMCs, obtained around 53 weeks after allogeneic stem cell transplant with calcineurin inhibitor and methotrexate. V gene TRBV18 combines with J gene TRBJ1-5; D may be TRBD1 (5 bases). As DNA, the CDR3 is TGTGCCAGCTCACGGGGGGAGCAGCCCCAGCATTTT. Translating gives CASSRGEQPQHF.